This T cell receptor (beta chain) was profiled in a study of blood T cell repertoires in COVID-19. Original handling: Reference gene primers were amplified, and this amplification served to estimate nucleated cell counts. The method was immunoSEQ multiplex PCR; TCRdb's version includes in-frame clones alone and lacks a portion of them. V and J calls and clone size are given by that table; D and trimming were obtained from the DNA. The repertoire includes around 220,000 clones, around nine tenths of them detected once, and approximately 2% sits in the top ten. Allocation to cohorts depended on clinical history reported by the participants. Before being deemed recovered, Cohort 3 donors had two negative PCRs, clearance, or symptom resolution. The sample holds a few counts of this clone. This CDR3 has 16 residues. CDR1 is MDHEN and CDR2 is SYDVKM in the germline V gene. Trimming took 5 bases from V and 0 from J, leaving 13 bases between them.

The chain combines TRBV28 with TRBJ2-2; weak D call: TRBD1 (6 bases). This TCR came from a woman between 18 and 29 years old who had recovered from COVID-19. The sample taken for sequencing was PBMCs or T cells enriched from blood (not recorded which). CDR3 loop: CASSAPGTTNTGELFF. The CDR3 DNA is TGTGCCAGCAGTGCACCCGGGACAACGAACACCGGGGAGCTGTTTTTT.